The present entry profiles one T cell receptor (beta chain) with its context. Different DNA sequences within this sample yield the same CDR3. J was trimmed by 0 bases and V by 4 bases; bases with no gene match: 0. This CDR3 region has 15 residues. CDR1 and CDR2 (germline): MNHEY, SVGEGT. This sample was taken from a study of blood T cell repertoires in COVID-19. Study-level background: Collection of acute and convalescent COVID-19 samples took place in the United States, Italy and Spain.

The assay was immunoSEQ multiplex PCR, and TCRdb's table has in-frame clones only and misses some. There are around 290,000 clones in the sample; 80% to 90% occur only once, and roughly 7.1% lies in the top ten. Input material: peripheral blood. This chain connects TRBV6-2 or TRBV6-3 to TRBJ2-6; 7 positions agree with TRBD1. This clonotype was obtained from a woman aged 50 to 65 who had recovered from COVID-19. CDR3 coding DNA: TGTGCCAGCAGTTCAGGGGGCTCTGGGGCCAACGTCCTGACTTTC. Translation: CASSSGGSGANVLTF.